The rows below give T cell receptor beta chains drawn from one sample of a study of CD8+CD57+ T cells in acquired aplastic anemia. TCRdb processed the reads anew with MiXCR; each CDR3 protein has one entry. The sample has 120,000 or so distinct CDR3 sequences, about 43% seen once. What was sequenced was sorted CD4+, CD8+, or CD8+CD57+ T cells (not recorded which) from PBMCs. These receptors all come from a human donor with aplastic anemia. The CDR3 runs from the conserved cysteine through the conserved F or W. D genes are given only for firm matches. A clone size is listed for some rows: how often the clone was seen (once, few, many), or a class if it is expanded.

size,length,D,V,J,CDR3,DNA
.,16,TRBD1,TRBV29-1,TRBJ2-2,CSVEDRGQGDTGELFF,TGCAGCGTTGAAGATCGGGGACAGGGTGACACCGGGGAGCTGTTTTTT
.,14,.,TRBV10-2,TRBJ2-5,CASSEAAGQETQYF,TGCGCCAGCAGTGAGGCGGCAGGGCAAGAGACCCAGTACTTC
.,14,.,TRBV9,TRBJ1-1,CASSVDSGDTEAFF,TGTGCCAGCAGCGTAGATAGCGGGGACACTGAAGCTTTCTTT
few,13,.,TRBV20-1,TRBJ2-6,CSARIPRANVLTF,TGCAGTGCTAGGATACCCAGGGCCAACGTCCTGACTTTC
.,13,.,TRBV7-3,TRBJ2-7,CASSLGPLYEQYF,TGTGCCAGCAGCTTGGGACCGCTCTACGAGCAGTACTTC
.,17,TRBD2,TRBV5-1,TRBJ2-6,CASSLLAGFSGANVLTF,TGCGCCAGCAGCTTGCTAGCGGGGTTTTCTGGGGCCAACGTCCTGACTTTC
.,14,.,TRBV28,TRBJ2-5,CASSSWVRRETQYF,TGTGCCAGCAGTAGCTGGGTCAGGAGAGAGACCCAGTACTTC
.,14,.,TRBV19,TRBJ2-3,CASSPGERADTQYF,TGTGCCAGTAGTCCCGGGGAAAGAGCAGATACGCAGTATTTT
many,13,.,TRBV20-1,TRBJ1-1,CSALGMGADEAFF,TGCAGTGCATTAGGGATGGGAGCCGATGAAGCTTTCTTT
many,15,TRBD1,TRBV3-1,TRBJ1-6,CASSIAGTANSPLHF,TGTGCCAGCAGCATCGCGGGGACAGCTAATTCACCCCTCCACTTT
.,15,TRBD1,TRBV7-2,TRBJ1-1,CASSFPDRDWTEAFF,TGTGCCAGCAGCTTCCCGGACAGGGATTGGACTGAAGCTTTCTTT
.,13,TRBD1,TRBV14,TRBJ2-3,CASSQDGTGAQYF,TGTGCCAGCAGCCAAGACGGGACAGGCGCGCAGTATTTT
.,13,TRBD1,TRBV20-1,TRBJ1-2,CSASRDRGYGYTF,TGCAGTGCTAGCCGAGACAGGGGATATGGCTACACCTTC
.,15,TRBD1,TRBV20-1,TRBJ1-2,CSAWDRVLANYGHTF,TGCAGTGCCTGGGACAGGGTGCTAGCTAACTATGGCCACACCTTC
once,14,.,TRBV11-2,TRBJ2-7,CASSLGPGGYEQYF,TGTGCCAGCAGCCTCGGGCCTGGGGGCTACGAGCAGTACTTC
.,16,TRBD2,TRBV15,TRBJ2-3,CATSRVSGGATDTQYF,TGTGCCACCAGCAGAGTAAGCGGGGGAGCCACAGATACGCAGTATTTT
many,13,.,TRBV12-5,TRBJ1-1,CASGLDGDTEAFF,TGTGCTAGTGGTTTGGACGGTGACACTGAAGCTTTCTTT
.,14,TRBD2,TRBV7-2,TRBJ2-1,CASSSSGLYNEQFF,TGTGCCAGCAGCTCTAGCGGGTTGTACAATGAGCAGTTCTTC
few,14,TRBD2,TRBV9,TRBJ2-5,CASSVAGGEETQYF,TGTGCCAGCAGCGTAGCCGGGGGGGAGGAGACCCAGTACTTC